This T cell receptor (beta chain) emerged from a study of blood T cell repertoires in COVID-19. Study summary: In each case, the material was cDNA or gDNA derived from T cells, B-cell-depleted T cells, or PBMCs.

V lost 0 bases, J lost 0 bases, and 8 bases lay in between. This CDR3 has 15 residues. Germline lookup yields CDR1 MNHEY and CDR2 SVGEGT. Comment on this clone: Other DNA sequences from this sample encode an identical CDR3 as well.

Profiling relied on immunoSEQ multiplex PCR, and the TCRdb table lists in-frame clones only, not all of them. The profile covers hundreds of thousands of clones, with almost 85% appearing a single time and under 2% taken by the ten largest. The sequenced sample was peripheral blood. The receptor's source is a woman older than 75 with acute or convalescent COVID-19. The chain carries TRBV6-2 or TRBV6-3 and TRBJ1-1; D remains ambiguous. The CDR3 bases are TGTGCCAGCAGTTACTCGGGCAGGATGAACACTGAAGCTTTCTTT. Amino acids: CASSYSGRMNTEAFF.